A selection of T cell receptor beta chains follows, all from one sample in a study of shared clonotypes between healthy human individuals. Method: immunoSEQ multiplex PCR; TCRdb's copy keeps in-frame clones and lacks some. Of approximately 2.5 million clones in the sample, approximately 93% were seen once. The material sequenced was naive CD4+ T cells from PBMCs. The origin of the receptors is a young man in good health. Some clones in this sample may be carry-over from other donors' samples. Each CDR3 is given with its conserved first and last residue. A D gene is named only where the DNA matches it firmly. Where a row states a size, it is once, few, many or the class of an expanded clone; other rows omit it.

-	TRBV19	TRBJ2-1	-	CASSMNRAGSYNEQFF	TGTGCCAGTAGTATGAATCGGGCAGGATCCTACAATGAGCAGTTCTTC
-	TRBV9	TRBJ1-1	-	CASSNSVGRDTEAFF	TGTGCCAGCAGCAACTCCGTGGGGAGGGACACTGAAGCTTTCTTT
-	TRBV18	TRBJ2-2	-	CASSPDRLALTGELFF	TGTGCCAGCTCACCAGATCGACTGGCTCTCACCGGGGAGCTGTTTTTT
-	TRBV7-9	TRBJ1-2	-	CASSQESYGYTF	TGTGCCAGCAGCCAAGAATCCTATGGCTACACCTTC
-	TRBV2	TRBJ2-7	-	CASIREQGSEQYF	TGTGCCAGCATTCGAGAACAGGGATCCGAGCAGTACTTC
-	TRBV7-2	TRBJ2-2	-	CASSLVVPLGGELFF	TGTGCCAGCAGCTTAGTTGTACCCCTAGGCGGGGAGCTGTTTTTT
-	TRBV7-9	TRBJ1-2	-	CASSPSGGLNYGYTF	TGTGCCAGCAGCCCTTCTGGGGGCCTCAACTATGGCTACACCTTC
-	TRBV5-1	TRBJ2-3	-	CASSLASRDTQYF	TGCGCCAGCAGCTTGGCCAGCCGGGATACGCAGTATTTT
-	TRBV23-1	TRBJ2-7	TRBD1	CASSQSPGTGVWEQYF	TGCGCCAGCAGTCAATCGCCAGGGACAGGGGTTTGGGAGCAGTACTTC
once	TRBV6-1	TRBJ2-1	TRBD2	CASSSGLAGANEQFF	TGTGCCAGCAGCTCAGGACTAGCGGGGGCAAATGAGCAGTTCTTC
-	TRBV10-3	TRBJ2-7	TRBD2	CAISALAGAGYEQYF	TGTGCCATCAGTGCTCTAGCGGGAGCCGGGTACGAGCAGTACTTC
-	TRBV4-2	TRBJ2-2	TRBD2	CASSRFSGTSGSTGELFF	TGTGCCAGCAGCCGCTTCTCCGGGACTAGCGGGTCCACCGGGGAGCTGTTTTTT
-	TRBV9	TRBJ1-3	-	CASSVDTHLAGNTIYF	TGTGCCAGCAGCGTCGACACACACTTGGCGGGAAACACCATATATTTT
-	TRBV28	TRBJ1-2	-	CASSFRGLQDGYTF	TGTGCCAGCAGTTTTAGGGGACTTCAGGATGGCTACACCTTC
-	TRBV9	TRBJ1-1	-	CASSVVGGSPTEAFF	TGTGCCAGCAGCGTAGTTGGGGGCTCGCCAACTGAAGCTTTCTTT
once	TRBV2	TRBJ2-7	TRBD2	CASTLHLAGVSYEQYF	TGTGCCAGCACCCTTCACCTAGCGGGAGTGTCCTACGAGCAGTACTTC
-	TRBV11-3	TRBJ2-7	TRBD2	CASSPRGGASGEQYF	TGTGCCAGCAGCCCCCGGGGGGGCGCGTCGGGGGAGCAGTACTTC
-	TRBV5-1	TRBJ2-2	TRBD2	CASSHFGGTSDPGELFF	TGCGCCAGCAGCCATTTTGGCGGGACTAGCGATCCCGGGGAGCTGTTTTTT
-	TRBV5-1	TRBJ2-7	TRBD2	CASSVGTSGVYEQYF	TGCGCCAGCAGCGTCGGGACTAGCGGGGTCTACGAGCAGTACTTC
-	TRBV29-1	TRBJ2-1	-	CSVGPFSGSYNEQFF	TGCAGCGTCGGACCCTTTAGCGGCTCCTACAATGAGCAGTTCTTC
-	TRBV28	TRBJ2-7	-	CASSQALTGEQYF	TGTGCCAGCAGTCAGGCCTTAACTGGCGAGCAGTACTTC
-	TRBV6-6	TRBJ1-1	TRBD1	CASSFRQGTEAFF	TGTGCCAGCAGTTTTCGACAGGGGACTGAAGCTTTCTTT
few	TRBV18	TRBJ1-5	-	CASSPGEVLPQHF	TGTGCCAGCTCACCGGGAGAAGTGCTGCCCCAGCATTTT
few	TRBV7-2	TRBJ1-1	-	CASSFHTEAFF	TGTGCCAGCAGCTTTCACACTGAAGCTTTCTTT
-	TRBV18	TRBJ2-6	TRBD2	CASSSTSGSFSGANVLTF	TGTGCCAGCTCGTCGACTAGCGGGAGCTTTTCTGGGGCCAACGTCCTGACTTTC
-	TRBV7-9	TRBJ1-1	-	CASSHKSGRSEAFF	TGTGCCAGCAGCCATAAATCCGGACGATCTGAAGCTTTCTTT